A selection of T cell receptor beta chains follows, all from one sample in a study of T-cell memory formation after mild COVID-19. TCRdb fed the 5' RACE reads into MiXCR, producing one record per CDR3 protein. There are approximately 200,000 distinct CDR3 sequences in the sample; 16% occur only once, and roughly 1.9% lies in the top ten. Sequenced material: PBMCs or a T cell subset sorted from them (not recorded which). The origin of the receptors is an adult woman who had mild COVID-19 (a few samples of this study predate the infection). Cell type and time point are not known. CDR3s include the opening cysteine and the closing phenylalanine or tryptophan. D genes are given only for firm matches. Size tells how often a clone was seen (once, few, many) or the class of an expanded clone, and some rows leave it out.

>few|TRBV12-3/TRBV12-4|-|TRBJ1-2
CASSRGQDYGYTF
TGTGCCAGCAGCCGCGGACAAGACTATGGCTACACCTTC
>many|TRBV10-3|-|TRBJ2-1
CAIEGSYNEQFF
TGTGCCATCGAGGGCTCCTACAATGAGCAGTTCTTC
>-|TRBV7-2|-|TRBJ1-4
CASSLDQGRLFF
TGTGCCAGCAGCTTAGATCAGGGCCGGTTGTTTTTT
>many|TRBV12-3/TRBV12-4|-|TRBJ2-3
CASSFGRRTDTQYF
TGTGCCAGCAGTTTTGGGCGTCGCACAGATACGCAGTATTTT
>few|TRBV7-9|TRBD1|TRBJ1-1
CASSPHRDSEAFF
TGTGCCAGCAGCCCGCACCGGGACAGTGAAGCTTTCTTT
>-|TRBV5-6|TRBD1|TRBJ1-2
CASSIPGQIFRYTF
TGTGCCAGCAGCATACCGGGACAGATCTTTCGCTACACCTTC
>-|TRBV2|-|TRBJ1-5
CASSESGRYSQPQHF
TGTGCCAGCAGTGAGTCGGGCAGGTATAGCCAGCCCCAGCATTTT
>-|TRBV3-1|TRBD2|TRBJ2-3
CASLPAGADTQYF
TGTGCCAGCCTACCTGCGGGGGCAGATACGCAGTATTTT
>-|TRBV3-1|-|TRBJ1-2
CASSPRFGRYGYTF
TGTGCCAGCAGCCCCCGGTTCGGGAGGTATGGCTACACCTTC
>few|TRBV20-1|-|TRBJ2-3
CSAIPSPDTQYF
TGCAGTGCTATACCCAGCCCAGATACGCAGTATTTT